What follows is one TCR beta chain and its context. Its antigen is unknown. A read error may account for a junction end that differs from germline. The data stem from a study of T-cell memory formation after mild COVID-19. Turning to the study itself: TCR clusters were mostly confined to one donor each. Findings of the study overall: Clones that got smaller from day 15 to 85 had even CD4/CD8, while clones growing later tipped toward CD4+.

This CDR3 is 14 amino acids long. The germline CDR1 and CDR2 sequences are ENHRY and SYGVKD. Using its own MiXCR run on the 5' RACE reads, TCRdb lists one record per CDR3 protein. The repertoire holds about 610,000 distinct CDR3 sequences, around 16% seen once, with about 8.6% in the top ten. The source material was PBMCs or a T cell subset sorted from them (not recorded which). The rearrangement uses TRBV10-3 and TRBJ2-7; 7 bases fit TRBD1. The receptor comes from an adult woman who had mild COVID-19 (a few samples of this study predate the infection). Cell type and time point are not known. The CDR3 sequence is CAISEGALIYEQYF. CDR3 nucleotides: TGTGCAATCAGTGAGGGGGCACTGATATACGAGCAGTACTTC.